Below are 3 T cell receptor beta chains sequenced from a single sample in a study of T cells in Graves' hyperthyroidism and ophthalmopathy. The investigators amplified TCR beta CDR3 regions from RNA transcripts. When the TCR CDR3 underwent first-round RT-PCR, the HTBI primer set was used. TCRdb reanalysed the multiplex PCR reads using MiXCR and keeps one entry per CDR3 protein. Among 640,000 or so distinct CDR3 sequences listed, over 12% were seen once. The sample taken for sequencing was blood. The receptors shown here come from a woman under 30 with Graves' ophthalmopathy.

In its sample, this clonotype was seen many times. This chain connects TRBV13 to TRBJ2-5; D is ambiguous. V dropped 0 bases and J dropped 1 base, with 9 bases sitting between them. CDR3 length: 15 residues. Germline CDR1 is PRHDT and CDR2 is FYEKMQ (reference sequence). CDR3 amino acids: CASSLGNAGQETQYF. CDR3 nucleotides: TGTGCCAGCAGCTTAGGGAATGCAGGCCAAGAGACCCAGTACTTC.

This clonotype has ten or more counts. The V gene is TRBV20-1, the J gene TRBJ2-5; TRBD2 aligns across 10 bases. CDR3 length: 18 residues. The V gene end was trimmed by 0 bases and the J gene end by 0 bases; junction bases not matched to a gene: 10. Germline V CDR1 and CDR2: DFQATT, SNEGSKA (reference sequence). CDR3 DNA: TGCAGTGCTAGAGACGTGACCGGCCTAGCGGGAGACCAAGAGACCCAGTACTTC. Amino acid sequence: CSARDVTGLAGDQETQYF.

Note on this clonotype: Just one base apart from a much larger clone, this may be a read error. CDR3 nucleotides: TGCAGTGCTAGTCCGAAGATCTCCTACGAGCAGTACTTC. Translated: CSASPKISYEQYF. The chain joins TRBV20-1 to TRBJ2-7; D gene unclear. V was shortened by 3 bases and J by 0 bases, with 9 bases between the two germline ends. There are 13 residues in the CDR3. Germline loops: CDR1 DFQATT, CDR2 SNEGSKA (reference sequence).